This TCR beta chain was observed in a study of CD8+ T cells in alopecia areata. This CDR3 has 14 residues. The germline gives CDR1 SEHNR, CDR2 FQNEAQ (reference sequence). The J segment lost 4 bases and the V segment lost 8 bases, leaving 10 bases of the junction unmatched. As the sequencing template, cDNA was produced by extracting RNA and reverse transcribing it. The data were produced by immunoSEQ multiplex PCR, yet TCRdb's version contains in-frame clones alone and is incomplete. The sample shows fewer than 200,000 clones, 50% to 70% of them seen only once. Findings of the study overall: Higher clonality was seen in lesional scalp than in normal scalp, especially in alopecia totalis/universalis.

This clone was counted between two and nine times. Its specificity is not known. The clonotype comes from a human donor with alopecia areata. V and J are TRBV7-9 and TRBJ1-1, with 7 bases lining up with TRBD1. The sample consisted of CD4+ T cells sorted from blood, taken at week 0. CDR3 DNA: TGTGCCAGCTCACCCGACAGGGCGAGCACTGAAGCTTTCTTT. Translated, it gives CASSPDRASTEAFF.